The sequence of this TCR beta chain was determined in a study of cytomegalovirus exposure and HLA in healthy donors. Study observations and caveats: Judged likely to be a sequencing artifact was a cluster of highly shared sequence variants. Being productive about 90% or about 30% of the time was typical of most TCR beta V segments in an earlier analysis.

CDR1 and CDR2 (germline): SEHNR, FQNEAQ (reference sequence). The length of the CDR3 is 16 residues. V lost 5 bases to trimming and J lost 9 bases; unmatched junction nucleotides: 11. Both 60 Vbeta primers and 13 Jbeta primers went into the PCR. The assay was immunoSEQ multiplex PCR, and TCRdb's table has in-frame clones only and misses some. The profile covers 110,000 to 150,000 clones, with about 79% appearing a single time and more than 4% taken by the ten largest. Remarks on this clone: Antigen specificity is unknown.

Sequenced: PBMCs. The receptor was derived from a man in his forties or fifties in good health and CMV-seropositive. V usage is TRBV7-9 and J usage is TRBJ1-6; 9 positions agree with TRBD1. This CDR3 is CASSHPTGQGGSPLHF. CDR3 coding DNA: TGTGCCAGCAGCCATCCGACGGGACAGGGAGGTTCACCCCTCCACTTT.